These T cell receptor beta chains were read from a single sample in a study of T-cell memory formation after mild COVID-19. TCRdb ran MiXCR on the 5' RACE reads and lists one entry per CDR3 protein. Here the sample spans about 390,000 distinct CDR3 sequences, 16% being singletons. Sequenced sample: PBMCs or a T cell subset sorted from them (not recorded which). Receptors originate from a man aged 18 to 35 who had mild COVID-19 (a few samples of this study predate the infection). Cell type and time point are not known. The CDR3 runs from the conserved cysteine through the conserved F or W. D genes are given only for firm matches. A clone size is listed for some rows: how often the clone was seen (once, few, many), or a class if it is expanded.

V gene: TRBV6-1; clone size: few; J gene: TRBJ2-2; D gene: TRBD1; CDR3 protein: CASSGARGRVGELFF; CDR3 DNA: TGTGCCAGCAGTGGCGCCAGGGGGCGGGTCGGGGAGCTGTTTTTT
V gene: TRBV6-5; clone size: -; J gene: TRBJ1-4; D gene: -; CDR3 protein: CASSSRKDEKLFF; CDR3 DNA: TGTGCCAGCAGTTCCAGGAAAGATGAAAAACTGTTTTTT
V gene: TRBV5-1; clone size: -; J gene: TRBJ2-5; D gene: -; CDR3 protein: CASSFGSRVETQYF; CDR3 DNA: TGCGCCAGCAGCTTCGGATCTCGCGTAGAGACCCAGTACTTC
V gene: TRBV4-3; clone size: many; J gene: TRBJ2-3; D gene: -; CDR3 protein: CASSQDWDGGGTDTQYF; CDR3 DNA: TGCGCCAGCAGCCAAGATTGGGACGGCGGAGGCACAGATACGCAGTATTTT
V gene: TRBV9; clone size: -; J gene: TRBJ2-2; D gene: -; CDR3 protein: CASSRSGTGSNTGELFF; CDR3 DNA: TGTGCCAGCAGCAGATCCGGGACGGGATCGAACACCGGGGAGCTGTTTTTT
V gene: TRBV7-2; clone size: many; J gene: TRBJ2-7; D gene: TRBD2; CDR3 protein: CASSGLAGGRPSTASYEQYF; CDR3 DNA: TGTGCCAGCAGCGGACTAGCGGGGGGGCGACCCTCTACCGCCTCCTACGAGCAGTACTTC
V gene: TRBV15; clone size: -; J gene: TRBJ2-3; D gene: TRBD2; CDR3 protein: CATSLGRARYTDTQYF; CDR3 DNA: TGTGCCACCAGCTTGGGGAGGGCCAGGTACACAGATACGCAGTATTTT
V gene: TRBV2; clone size: few; J gene: TRBJ2-1; D gene: -; CDR3 protein: CASSPRAPSNEQFF; CDR3 DNA: TGTGCCAGCAGCCCCCGGGCCCCTTCTAATGAGCAGTTCTTC
V gene: TRBV5-1; clone size: -; J gene: TRBJ2-2; D gene: -; CDR3 protein: CASSITGTNTGELFF; CDR3 DNA: TGCGCCAGCAGCATTACAGGGACGAACACCGGGGAGCTGTTTTTT
V gene: TRBV7-9; clone size: few; J gene: TRBJ2-3; D gene: TRBD2; CDR3 protein: CASSPGGAFTDTQYF; CDR3 DNA: TGTGCCAGCAGCCCCGGGGGGGCTTTTACAGATACGCAGTATTTT
V gene: TRBV12-3/TRBV12-4; clone size: -; J gene: TRBJ2-3; D gene: -; CDR3 protein: CASRLGLTDTQYF; CDR3 DNA: TGTGCCAGCAGATTAGGCCTCACGGATACGCAGTATTTT
V gene: TRBV7-7; clone size: few; J gene: TRBJ2-5; D gene: -; CDR3 protein: CASSLAGTAMGETQYF; CDR3 DNA: TGTGCTAGCAGCTTAGCGGGGACAGCAATGGGAGAGACCCAGTACTTC
V gene: TRBV2; clone size: many; J gene: TRBJ1-6; D gene: -; CDR3 protein: CASSDGGTGRSPLHF; CDR3 DNA: TGTGCCAGCAGCGATGGGGGGACGGGCCGTTCACCCCTCCACTTT
V gene: TRBV2; clone size: -; J gene: TRBJ2-2; D gene: TRBD1; CDR3 protein: CASSEVQGARGELFF; CDR3 DNA: TGTGCCAGCAGTGAAGTTCAGGGGGCTAGAGGGGAGCTGTTTTTT
V gene: TRBV10-3; clone size: -; J gene: TRBJ2-1; D gene: TRBD2; CDR3 protein: CAISDRSGGDNEQFF; CDR3 DNA: TGTGCCATCAGTGATAGGAGCGGGGGGGACAATGAGCAGTTCTTC
V gene: TRBV4-1; clone size: -; J gene: TRBJ1-6; D gene: -; CDR3 protein: CASSQGRGEEPLHF; CDR3 DNA: TGCGCCAGCAGCCAAGGGCGGGGAGAAGAACCCCTCCACTTT
V gene: TRBV20-1; clone size: -; J gene: TRBJ2-3; D gene: TRBD1; CDR3 protein: CSARQGADTQYF; CDR3 DNA: TGCAGTGCTAGACAGGGGGCAGATACGCAGTATTTT
V gene: TRBV6-2/TRBV6-3; clone size: few; J gene: TRBJ1-1; D gene: -; CDR3 protein: CASRRHNTEAFF; CDR3 DNA: TGTGCCAGCAGAAGACACAACACTGAAGCTTTCTTT
V gene: TRBV7-9; clone size: few; J gene: TRBJ2-6; D gene: -; CDR3 protein: CASSLFQVSSGANVLTF; CDR3 DNA: TGTGCCAGCAGCTTATTTCAGGTTAGCTCTGGGGCCAACGTCCTGACTTTC
V gene: TRBV19; clone size: -; J gene: TRBJ2-7; D gene: -; CDR3 protein: CASSITGIFGYEQYF; CDR3 DNA: TGTGCCAGTAGTATTACAGGGATTTTCGGCTACGAGCAGTACTTC
V gene: TRBV5-1; clone size: few; J gene: TRBJ2-2; D gene: TRBD1; CDR3 protein: CASTQGAVTGELFF; CDR3 DNA: TGCGCCAGTACCCAGGGGGCTGTGACCGGGGAGCTGTTTTTT
V gene: TRBV27; clone size: few; J gene: TRBJ1-4; D gene: -; CDR3 protein: CASSFWGSQEEKLFF; CDR3 DNA: TGTGCCAGCAGTTTTTGGGGCAGTCAAGAAGAAAAACTGTTTTTT
V gene: TRBV2; clone size: few; J gene: TRBJ2-6; D gene: -; CDR3 protein: CASSPVPGANVLTF; CDR3 DNA: TGTGCCAGCTCCCCGGTACCAGGGGCCAACGTCCTGACTTTC
V gene: TRBV20-1; clone size: -; J gene: TRBJ1-1; D gene: -; CDR3 protein: CSARDPMNTEAFF; CDR3 DNA: TGCAGTGCTAGGGACCCTATGAACACTGAAGCTTTCTTT
V gene: TRBV10-3; clone size: few; J gene: TRBJ1-5; D gene: -; CDR3 protein: CAISESRDRQPQHF; CDR3 DNA: TGTGCCATCAGTGAGTCGCGGGATAGGCAGCCCCAGCATTTT
V gene: TRBV7-2; clone size: -; J gene: TRBJ1-6; D gene: TRBD1; CDR3 protein: CASNRGRGNSPLHF; CDR3 DNA: TGTGCCAGCAACAGGGGCAGAGGGAATTCACCCCTCCACTTT
V gene: TRBV4-3; clone size: many; J gene: TRBJ2-4; D gene: -; CDR3 protein: CASSRTVGDIQYF; CDR3 DNA: TGCGCCAGCAGCCGGACGGTGGGGGACATTCAGTACTTC
V gene: TRBV3-1; clone size: few; J gene: TRBJ1-1; D gene: TRBD1; CDR3 protein: CASSQDLVDRGSAFF; CDR3 DNA: TGTGCCAGCAGCCAAGATTTAGTGGACAGGGGTTCCGCTTTCTTT
V gene: TRBV11-2; clone size: few; J gene: TRBJ2-2; D gene: TRBD2; CDR3 protein: CASSRGLAGTGELFF; CDR3 DNA: TGTGCCAGCAGTCGAGGGCTAGCGGGCACCGGGGAGCTGTTTTTT
V gene: TRBV4-2; clone size: few; J gene: TRBJ2-3; D gene: TRBD2; CDR3 protein: CASSQEPGLATDTQYF; CDR3 DNA: TGTGCCAGCAGCCAAGAGCCGGGACTAGCGACAGATACGCAGTATTTT
V gene: TRBV6-5; clone size: few; J gene: TRBJ1-6; D gene: -; CDR3 protein: CASGGQPYNSPLHF; CDR3 DNA: TGTGCCAGCGGAGGACAGCCCTATAATTCACCCCTCCACTTT
V gene: TRBV12-3/TRBV12-4; clone size: -; J gene: TRBJ1-1; D gene: -; CDR3 protein: CASNQGGWNTEAFF; CDR3 DNA: TGTGCCAGCAACCAGGGCGGATGGAACACTGAAGCTTTCTTT
V gene: TRBV5-1; clone size: few; J gene: TRBJ2-6; D gene: -; CDR3 protein: CASSLAPSGANVLTF; CDR3 DNA: TGCGCCAGCAGCTTGGCCCCCTCTGGGGCCAACGTCCTGACTTTC
V gene: TRBV10-3; clone size: few; J gene: TRBJ2-7; D gene: -; CDR3 protein: CAISGDQPPEQYF; CDR3 DNA: TGTGCCATCAGTGGGGACCAACCCCCCGAGCAGTACTTC
V gene: TRBV5-1; clone size: -; J gene: TRBJ2-5; D gene: -; CDR3 protein: CASRGGRETQYF; CDR3 DNA: TGCGCCAGCAGAGGTGGCCGAGAGACCCAGTACTTC
V gene: TRBV5-1; clone size: -; J gene: TRBJ2-5; D gene: TRBD2; CDR3 protein: CASTLAGSPRETQYF; CDR3 DNA: TGCGCCAGCACTCTAGCGGGGTCACCGCGGGAGACCCAGTACTTC
V gene: TRBV23-1; clone size: -; J gene: TRBJ2-2; D gene: -; CDR3 protein: CASSPVCRDETGELFF; CDR3 DNA: TGCGCCAGCAGTCCTGTGTGCAGGGATGAAACCGGGGAGCTGTTTTTT
V gene: TRBV5-1; clone size: few; J gene: TRBJ2-2; D gene: -; CDR3 protein: CASSPARITGELFF; CDR3 DNA: TGCGCCAGCAGCCCAGCCAGAATAACCGGGGAGCTGTTTTTT
V gene: TRBV10-3; clone size: -; J gene: TRBJ1-5; D gene: -; CDR3 protein: CAISEYDSKIQPQHF; CDR3 DNA: TGTGCCATCAGTGAATACGACAGTAAGATACAGCCCCAGCATTTT
V gene: TRBV20-1; clone size: few; J gene: TRBJ2-1; D gene: -; CDR3 protein: CSAFPGTDNEQFF; CDR3 DNA: TGCAGTGCTTTCCCCGGGACTGACAATGAGCAGTTCTTC
V gene: TRBV6-5; clone size: -; J gene: TRBJ2-2; D gene: -; CDR3 protein: CASRRDTGELFF; CDR3 DNA: TGTGCCAGCAGACGGGACACCGGGGAGCTGTTTTTT
V gene: TRBV19; clone size: -; J gene: TRBJ1-5; D gene: -; CDR3 protein: CASSMSVGSNQPQHF; CDR3 DNA: TGTGCCAGTAGTATGTCTGTGGGTAGCAATCAGCCCCAGCATTTT